This passage covers 21 T cell receptor beta chains from one sample sequenced in a study of blood T cells in healthy people across ages. Together with a sample-barcoded 5' primer, a J-beta primer mix was included in a second PCR lasting roughly 6 to 12 cycles. TCRdb analysed the 5' RACE reads with MiXCR anew, one entry per CDR3 protein. This sample yields under 2 million distinct CDR3 sequences, of which 30% to 35% are seen a single time; approximately 10% belongs to the top ten. Source material: blood. The receptors come from a woman aged 30 to 39 in good health.

The table lists this clonotype with a few counts. The chain joins TRBV28 to TRBJ2-5, with 8 bases matching TRBD1. The CDR3 covers 15 residues. CDR1 is MDHEN and CDR2 is SYDVKM in the germline V gene. Unmatched junction bases numbered 3, after V lost 0 bases and J lost 3 bases. CDR3: CASSLWDRAEETQYF. CDR3 nucleotide sequence: TGTGCCAGCAGTTTATGGGACAGGGCCGAAGAGACCCAGTACTTC.

This clonotype was observed a handful of times. The chain combines TRBV3-1 with TRBJ2-4; unclear D gene. CDR1 is LGHDT and CDR2 is YNNKEL in the germline V gene (reference sequence). Trimming took 0 bases from V and 7 from J, leaving 13 bases between them. This CDR3 spans 15 amino acids. The CDR3 region is CASSQEYQVWNIQYF. CDR3 nucleotides: TGTGCCAGCAGCCAAGAGTACCAGGTTTGGAACATTCAGTACTTC.

The chain links TRBV6-5 to TRBJ2-2, with D uncertain. Per germline, CDR1 MNHEY and CDR2 SVGAGI. V was pared by 7 bases and J by 6 bases, with 6 bases between. The CDR3 has 11 residues. Here the CDR3 reads CASTQSGELFF. CDR3 coding DNA: TGTGCCAGCACCCAGTCCGGGGAGCTGTTTTTT.

A few counts support this clonotype. The V call is TRBV27, the J call TRBJ1-4; possible D gene TRBD1, 5 bases. V lost 5 bases to trimming and J lost 6 bases, with 16 bases between them. Per the germline V gene, CDR1 is MNHEY and CDR2 is SMNVEV (reference sequence). This CDR3 comprises 15 residues. The CDR3 nucleotides are TGTGCCAGCAGTCCTACTAGGGGAGGCTATGAAAAACTGTTTTTT. Translated, it gives CASSPTRGGYEKLFF.

The gene calls are TRBV6-6 and TRBJ2-2; perhaps TRBD2 as D (6 bases). The V and J ends lost 10 bases and 7 bases respectively, with 10 bases between them. Per germline, CDR1 MNHNY and CDR2 SVGAGI (reference sequence). The CDR3 spans 11 residues. The CDR3 sequence: CATGGNGELFF. DNA of the CDR3: TGTGCCACCGGGGGTAACGGGGAGCTGTTTTTT.

The gene calls are TRBV7-6 and TRBJ2-3, with D possibly being TRBD1 or TRBD2 (5 bases each). The CDR3 has 14 amino acids. The V gene lost 2 bases and the J gene lost 5 bases, with 11 bases spanning the gap. Germline values: CDR1 SGHVS, CDR2 FNYEAQ. The CDR3 reads CASSLYGAQDTQYF. The CDR3 DNA is TGTGCCAGCAGCTTATACGGGGCTCAAGATACGCAGTATTTT. Variable domain in full (rest from reference TRBV7-6 and TRBJ2-3): GAGVSQSPRYKVTKRGQDVALRCDPISGHVSLYWYRQALGQGPEFLTYFNYEAQQDKSGLPNDRFSAERPEGSISTLTIQRTEQRDSAMYRCASSLYGAQDTQYFGPGTRLTVL.

This clonotype was picked up a small number of times. The gene calls are TRBV20-1 and TRBJ1-2, with TRBD1 matching over 10 bases. Germline V CDR1 and CDR2: DFQATT, SNEGSKA (reference sequence). CDR3 length: 13 amino acids. Trimming cost V 1 base and J 8 bases; bases outside gene matches: 4. The CDR3 loop is CSARGQGAEGYTF. The CDR3, as DNA: TGCAGTGCTAGAGGACAGGGGGCGGAAGGCTACACCTTC.

V and J are TRBV15 and TRBJ2-5; perhaps D is TRBD1 or TRBD2 (6 bases each). The V gene lost 0 bases and the J gene lost 6 bases, with 14 bases spanning the gap. This CDR3 spans 15 amino acids. Germline assignment: CDR1 LNHNV and CDR2 YYDKDF (reference sequence). The DNA for the CDR3 is TGTGCCACCAGCAGAGAAACGGGGGCGGTAAAGACCCAGTACTTC. It codes for CATSRETGAVKTQYF.

Details on this clonotype: Possible read error: a much larger clone is one base away. The chain employs TRBV29-1 and TRBJ2-6; TRBD1 or TRBD2 may be the D gene (5 bases each). CDR3 length: 13 residues. Per germline, CDR1 SQVTM and CDR2 ANQGSEA. The chain's CDR3 is CSVPIPGANALTF. In DNA, the CDR3 is TGCAGCGTCCCGATCCCCGGGGCCAACGCCCTGACTTTC.

As concerns this clonotype: Its ends do not fully match the called genes, so a read error is possible. The chain has TRBV3-1 and TRBJ2-1, with 11 nucleotides matching TRBD2. CDR3 length: 13 residues. The germline V gene has CDR1 LGHDT and CDR2 YNNKEL (reference sequence). Written as DNA, the CDR3 is TGTGCCACGACTAGCGGGAACTACAGTGAGCAGTTCTTC. Translation gives CATTSGNYSEQFF.

The V call is TRBV5-1, the J call TRBJ2-4; either TRBD1 or TRBD2 may supply D (5 bases each). The V gene's germline CDR1 is SGHRS and CDR2 YFSETQ. Trimming stripped 3 bases from V and 1 base from J, with 8 bases between. The CDR3 length is 14 residues. CDR3 region: CASSWGGAKNIQYF. In DNA, the CDR3 is TGCGCCAGCAGCTGGGGCGGGGCCAAAAACATTCAGTACTTC.

This clonotype was seen a handful of times. The rearrangement links TRBV20-1 to TRBJ2-3, with 11 bases matching TRBD2. The CDR3 is 16 amino acids. Per germline, CDR1 DFQATT and CDR2 SNEGSKA (reference sequence). Trimming removed 7 bases from V and 6 bases from J; junction bases left unmatched: 15. The CDR3 is CSVSPSGRTRTDTQYF. As DNA, the CDR3 is TGCAGTGTAAGTCCTAGCGGGAGGACGCGAACGGATACGCAGTATTTT.

DNA of the CDR3: TGTGCCAGCAGCGCGGCTATACTACAGGGGGCAGGTGGCTACACCTTC. It yields the protein CASSAAILQGAGGYTF. This chain links TRBV5-4 with TRBJ1-2; 9 positions match TRBD1. Germline CDR1 reads SGHNT; CDR2 reads YYREEE (reference sequence). V lost 4 bases to trimming and J lost 7 bases; unmatched junction nucleotides: 14. The CDR3 extends over 16 amino acids. The variable domain in full, with the rest retrieved from reference TRBV5-4 and TRBJ1-2, is ETGVTQSPTHLIKTRGQQVTLRCSSQSGHNTVSWYQQALGQGPQFIFQYYREEENGRGNFPPRFSGLQFPNYSSELNVNALELDDSALYLCASSAAILQGAGGYTFGSGTRLTVV.

The chain recombines TRBV12-3 or TRBV12-4 with TRBJ2-3, with D perhaps TRBD1 or TRBD2 (5 bases each). The CDR3 spans 15 residues. With 5 bases removed from V and 8 bases from J, the gap between germline ends came to 20 bases. In DNA form, the CDR3 reads TGTGCCAGCAGTCTCTACCGGGACGCCGAATTTACGCAGTATTTT. Protein product: CASSLYRDAEFTQYF.

The chain joins TRBV7-9 to TRBJ2-7; 7 positions match TRBD2. Germline CDR1 is SEHNR and CDR2 is FQNEAQ (reference sequence). Losses at the gene ends were 4 bases for V and 0 bases for J; bases not matched to a gene: 9. The CDR3 sequence is 16 residues long. This CDR3 is CASSSRSGYSSYEQYF. The CDR3 DNA follows: TGTGCCAGCAGCTCCCGTAGCGGGTACAGCTCCTACGAGCAGTACTTC.

This clonotype was observed a handful of times. The V call is TRBV6-2 or TRBV6-3, the J call TRBJ2-1, with TRBD1 matching over 7 bases. CDR3 length: 16 residues. V shed 1 base, J shed 2 bases, and the junction held 5 bases outside the gene matches. Germline CDR1 reads MNHEY; CDR2 reads SVGEGT. In DNA form, the CDR3 reads TGTGCCAGCAGTTACTTGGGGACAGTACCCTACAATGAGCAGTTCTTC. Residues: CASSYLGTVPYNEQFF.

The V and J genes are TRBV5-5 and TRBJ2-7; the D gene could be TRBD1 or TRBD2 (5 bases each). The germline CDR1 and CDR2 sequences are SGHKS and YYEKEE (reference sequence). Trimming took 0 bases from V and 5 from J, leaving 12 bases between them. The CDR3 totals 14 residues. In DNA, the CDR3 is TGTGCCAGCAGCTTGGCCCTTAGGGGAGACGAGCAGTACTTC. It codes for CASSLALRGDEQYF. Variable domain in full (rest from reference TRBV5-5 and TRBJ2-7): DAGVTQSPTHLIKTRGQQVTLRCSPISGHKSVSWYQQVLGQGPQFIFQYYEKEERGRGNFPDRFSARQFPNYSSELNVNALLLGDSALYLCASSLALRGDEQYFGPGTRLTVT.

V and J are TRBV11-2 and TRBJ2-3, with a weak D call TRBD2 (5 bases). This CDR3 comprises 14 residues. V was trimmed by 3 bases and J by 4 bases, leaving 11 bases between them. Germline V lookup: CDR1 SGHAT, CDR2 FQNNGV. The CDR3 DNA reads TGTGCCAGCAGCTTGTTCGGAGGCCCAGATACGCAGTATTTT. The encoded protein is CASSLFGGPDTQYF.

This chain uses TRBV18 with TRBJ1-1; D unresolved. The CDR3 covers 13 residues. Germline CDR1 and CDR2: KGHSH and LQKENI. The germline V and J ends were trimmed by 9 bases and 1 base, with 12 bases remaining between them. CDR3 region: CASLSTPNTEAFF. The CDR3 nucleotides read TGTGCCAGTTTATCTACACCGAACACTGAAGCTTTCTTT.

V gene TRBV9 combines with J gene TRBJ1-1; D remains unclear. V gave up 0 bases and J gave up 5 bases, with 8 bases separating them. This CDR3 spans 13 amino acids. Germline values: CDR1 SGDLS, CDR2 YYNGEE. CDR3 in DNA: TGTGCCAGCAGCGTAGATGGGTTTACTGAAGCTTTCTTT. Protein product: CASSVDGFTEAFF.

V gene TRBV5-1 combines with J gene TRBJ1-6, with D perhaps matching TRBD1 (5 bases). The germline V gene encodes CDR1 SGHRS and CDR2 YFSETQ. V shed 0 bases and J shed 6 bases, with 13 bases lying between them. The CDR3 is 16 amino acids. The CDR3 nucleotides are TGCGCCAGCAGCTTGGATGCAGGGTTAGGTAATTCACCCCTCCACTTT. Amino acid sequence: CASSLDAGLGNSPLHF.